One TCR beta chain is described in this entry. The CDR3 is 15 residues long. V lost 0 bases to trimming and J lost 9 bases, with 15 bases between them. CDR1 is MGHRA and CDR2 is YSYEKL in the germline V gene. Authors' methods: In the immunoSEQ data, sequences were junction-only and lacked quality scores, so filtering differed. Sequenced by immunoSEQ multiplex PCR; TCRdb stores in-frame clones only, minus some. V, J and clone size reflect that table, while D and trimming were determined from the DNA. Here the sample spans about 590,000 clones, less than 97% being singletons. As defined, naive CD8 cells were CD45RO-negative and positively selected for CCR7, with terminally differentiated effector memory CD45RA+ cells excluded. The sample comes from a study of shared clonotypes between healthy human individuals.

Sequenced material: naive CD8+ T cells sorted from blood. The TCR comes from a woman younger than 45 in good health. The rearrangement joins TRBV4-1 to TRBJ1-3, with D uncertain. This CDR3 is CASSQDLGGFGTIYF. CDR3 nucleotides: TGCGCCAGCAGCCAAGATCTGGGAGGTTTCGGCACCATATATTTT.